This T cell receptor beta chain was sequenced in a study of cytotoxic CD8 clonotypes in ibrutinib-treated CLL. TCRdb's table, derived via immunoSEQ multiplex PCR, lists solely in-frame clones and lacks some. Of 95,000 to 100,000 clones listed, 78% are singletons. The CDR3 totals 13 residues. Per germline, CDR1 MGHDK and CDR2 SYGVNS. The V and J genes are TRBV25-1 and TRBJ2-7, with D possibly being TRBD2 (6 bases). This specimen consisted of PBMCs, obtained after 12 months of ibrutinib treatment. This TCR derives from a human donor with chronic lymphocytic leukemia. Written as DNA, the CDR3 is TGTGGAACCGCGGGACCAAAGGCCTACGAGCAGTACTTC. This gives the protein CGTAGPKAYEQYF.